This TCR beta chain came from a study of blood T cell repertoires in COVID-19. Across the whole study: COVID-19 samples, acute and convalescent, were from the United States, Italy and Spain. T cells, B-cell-depleted T cells, or PBMCs supplied cDNA or gDNA.

Original methodology: The authors estimated nucleated cell counts from reference gene primer amplification. Assay: immunoSEQ multiplex PCR; the TCRdb copy retains only in-frame clones and omits some. From that table come the V and J calls and clone size; the DNA was used to work out D and trimming. Found here are some 150,000 clones, around nine tenths of them singletons; the top ten hold roughly 0.77%. The CDR3 sequence is 13 residues long. V lost 3 bases to trimming and J lost 7 bases, with 15 bases between them. Looked up from germline, CDR1 is GTSNPN and CDR2 is SVGIG (reference sequence). Resolution of symptoms, clearance, or two negative PCRs was present in recovered Cohort 3 donors.

The TCR was taken from a woman aged 18-35 years who had recovered from COVID-19. Sequencing used PBMCs or T cells enriched from blood (not recorded which). V gene TRBV30 combines with J gene TRBJ1-1; the D gene is possibly TRBD1 (5 bases). For the CDR3, the DNA is TGTGCCTGGAGCCCCGGGGGGGACGGTGAAGCTTTCTTT. Translated, it gives CAWSPGGDGEAFF.